The 29 T cell receptor beta chains reported below all come from one sample, sequenced in a study of T cell repertoires in cytomegalovirus infection. TCRdb passed the reads through MiXCR, listing each CDR3 protein once. The sample includes about 490,000 distinct CDR3 sequences, approximately 25% of them seen just once. The specimen was PBMCs. These receptors all come from a human donor in good health (CMV status not recorded). Some clones in this sample may be carry-over from other donors' samples.

In its sample, this clonotype was seen a few times. The J gene is TRBJ2-1, the V gene TRBV5-1, with 14 nucleotides matching TRBD2. The CDR3 is 16 residues long. Germline CDR1 reads SGHRS; CDR2 reads YFSETQ. V lost 4 bases, J lost 5 bases, and 5 bases stayed unmatched. In DNA form, the CDR3 reads TGCGCCAGCAGCGCGGGACTAGCGGGAGAAGACAATGAGCAGTTCTTC. This translates into CASSAGLAGEDNEQFF.

This clonotype was picked up many times. The chain is built from TRBV6-1 and TRBJ2-2; D ambiguous. V was trimmed by 8 bases and J by 4 bases, leaving 11 bases between them. The CDR3 is 13 amino acids. Germline-derived CDR1 and CDR2 are MNHNS and SASEGT. DNA of the CDR3: TGTGCCAGCGGGTACCTAACCACCGGGGAGCTGTTTTTT. The encoded protein is CASGYLTTGELFF.

Only a few counts were recorded for this clonotype. The chain recombines TRBV24-1 with TRBJ1-2; 11 nucleotides line up with TRBD1. This CDR3 has 15 residues. V lost 2 bases and J lost 7; bases outside the gene matches: 5. Germline values: CDR1 KGHDR, CDR2 SFDVKD. The CDR3 reads CATSDSADRGLGYTF. The DNA for the CDR3 is TGTGCCACCAGTGATTCAGCGGACAGGGGGCTTGGCTACACCTTC.

In its sample, this clonotype was seen a few times. The chain recombines TRBV29-1 with TRBJ2-1; 9 nucleotides line up with TRBD1. CDR3 length: 14 amino acids. The V gene's germline CDR1 is SQVTM and CDR2 ANQGSEA. After removal of 3 bases from V and 3 bases from J, the junction contained 3 bases not matched to a gene. The CDR3 protein is CSVDGTGIYNEQFF. The CDR3 nucleotides read TGCAGCGTTGATGGGACAGGGATCTACAATGAGCAGTTCTTC.

The chain joins TRBV27 to TRBJ1-2, with 9 bases lining up with TRBD1. Germline CDR1 is MNHEY and CDR2 is SMNVEV (reference sequence). The CDR3 extends over 16 amino acids. The ends lost 5 bases at V and 6 bases at J; junction bases unmatched: 13. This chain's CDR3 is CASSPRTGQGINGYTF. CDR3 DNA: TGTGCCAGCAGTCCGAGAACGGGACAGGGTATAAATGGCTACACCTTC.

This clonotype was seen more than once but under ten times. A clone one base away is much larger, so this may be a read error. V usage is TRBV7-2 and J usage is TRBJ2-2; TRBD1 is a possible D gene (6 bases). The CDR3 is 14 amino acids. V was shortened by 6 bases and J by 0 bases, with 8 bases between the two germline ends. CDR1 and CDR2 (germline): SGHTA, FQGNSA. The CDR3 protein is CASRGTPNTGELFF. The CDR3 nucleotides are TGTGCCAGCAGGGGGACACCGAACACCGGGGAGCTGTTTTTT. The whole variable domain, remainder taken from reference TRBV7-2 and TRBJ2-2, is GAGVSQSPSNKVTEKGKDVELRCDPISGHTALYWYRQSLGQGLEFLIYFQGNSAPDKSGLPSDRFSAERTGGSVSTLTIQRTQQEDSAVYLCASRGTPNTGELFFGEGSRLTVL.

V usage is TRBV9 and J usage is TRBJ1-4; 7 positions agree with TRBD1. There are 15 residues in the CDR3. Germline assignment: CDR1 SGDLS and CDR2 YYNGEE. V dropped 2 bases and J dropped 4; count of bases not matched to a gene: 5. In nucleotides, the CDR3 is TGTGCCAGCAGCGTTACCGGGACAGTTAATGAAAAACTGTTTTTT. This gives the protein CASSVTGTVNEKLFF. Supplemented by reference TRBV9 and TRBJ1-4, the full variable domain reads DSGVTQTPKHLITATGQRVTLRCSPRSGDLSVYWYQQSLDQGLQFLIQYYNGEERAKGNILERFSAQQFPDLHSELNLSSLELGDSALYFCASSVTGTVNEKLFFGSGTQLSVL.

V gene TRBV5-1 combines with J gene TRBJ2-3; tentatively, D is TRBD1 (6 bases). This CDR3 region has 15 residues. The V gene lost 3 bases and the J gene lost 0 bases, with 11 bases spanning the gap. The germline gives CDR1 SGHRS, CDR2 YFSETQ. The CDR3 region is CASSYGQPSTDTQYF. The CDR3 bases are TGCGCCAGCAGCTATGGACAGCCTAGCACAGATACGCAGTATTTT.

This clonotype was detected a few times. CDR3 in DNA: TGTGCCAGCAGCCAAGTGGTGGGCCGGGGACAGGATCCTTACGAGCAGTACTTC. Protein product: CASSQVVGRGQDPYEQYF. This chain joins TRBV4-2 and TRBJ2-7; 8 nucleotides align to TRBD1. Trimming removed 1 base from V and 4 bases from J; junction bases left unmatched: 15. The CDR3 has 18 residues. Germline V gene data show CDR1 as LGHNA and CDR2 as YNFKEQ.

The genes are TRBV4-1 and TRBJ2-5; 10 positions agree with TRBD2. J gave up 5 bases and V 6 bases, and 12 bases lay outside the gene matches. This CDR3 has 16 residues. Germline CDR1 and CDR2: MGHRA and YSYEKL. CDR3: CASSLRASGSGETQYF. CDR3 nucleotides: TGCGCCAGCAGTCTCCGCGCTAGCGGGAGTGGGGAGACCCAGTACTTC.

The rearrangement links TRBV5-1 to TRBJ2-6; possible D gene TRBD1, 6 bases. The CDR3 covers 17 residues. Per the germline V gene, CDR1 is SGHRS and CDR2 is YFSETQ. Trimming removed 4 bases from V and 0 bases from J, with 14 bases in between. The CDR3 coding sequence is TGCGCCAGCAGCCGATTCGGACAGTCCTCTGGGGCCAACGTCCTGACTTTC. Protein: CASSRFGQSSGANVLTF.

This clonotype was seen a few times. The chain joins TRBV29-1 to TRBJ1-1, with D unresolved. The germline CDR1 and CDR2 sequences are SQVTM and ANQGSEA. Trimming took 6 bases from V and 4 from J, leaving 12 bases between them. The CDR3 runs 12 residues. In DNA, the CDR3 is TGCAGCGTACGGGCGGTGGGCACTGAAGCTTTCTTT. It encodes CSVRAVGTEAFF.

There are a few counts of this clonotype. The CDR3, as DNA: TGTGCCAGTAGTCATCCTTCCTCCTACGAGCAGTACTTC. Encoded protein: CASSHPSSYEQYF. The chain recombines TRBV19 with TRBJ2-7, with D uncertain. CDR1 LNHDA and CDR2 SQIVND come from the germline V gene (reference sequence). V gave up 5 bases and J gave up 0 bases, with 8 bases separating them. This CDR3 region has 13 residues. Full variable domain (missing parts from reference TRBV19 and TRBJ2-7): DGGITQSPKYLFRKEGQNVTLSCEQNLNHDAMYWYRQDPGQGLRLIYYSQIVNDFQKGDIAEGYSVSREKKESFPLTVTSAQKNPTAFYLCASSHPSSYEQYFGPGTRLTVT.

This clonotype was found a few times. This chain's CDR3 is CASSEGLGTGLEAFF. Here the CDR3 DNA reads TGTGCCAGCAGTGAGGGATTAGGGACAGGGCTTGAAGCTTTCTTT. The genes are TRBV6-2 or TRBV6-3 and TRBJ1-1, with 9 nucleotides matching TRBD1. Germline V gene data show CDR1 as MNHEY and CDR2 as SVGEGT. J lost 7 bases, V lost 5 bases, and 11 bases had no gene match. This CDR3 spans 15 amino acids.

The genes are TRBV6-5 and TRBJ2-5, with a possible D match to TRBD2 (5 bases). With 6 bases removed from V and 1 base from J, the gap between germline ends came to 12 bases. CDR3 length equals 14 residues. Per germline, CDR1 MNHEY and CDR2 SVGAGI. CDR3 in DNA: TGTGCCAGCAGCATGACTACCGCCCAAGAGACCCAGTACTTC. Translation: CASSMTTAQETQYF.

This clonotype was observed a handful of times. The V call is TRBV7-2, the J call TRBJ1-6; D remains ambiguous. The V and J ends lost 6 bases and 0 bases respectively, with 9 bases between them. The CDR3 consists of 15 residues. The germline V gene encodes CDR1 SGHTA and CDR2 FQGNSA. This chain's CDR3 is CASSPRSSYNSPLHF. In DNA form, the CDR3 reads TGTGCCAGCAGTCCCAGGAGCTCCTATAATTCACCCCTCCACTTT.

J is TRBJ2-5 and V is TRBV6-2 or TRBV6-3; possible D gene TRBD1, 8 bases. With 11 bases removed from V and 5 bases from J, the gap between germline ends came to 18 bases. Germline V CDR1 and CDR2: MNHEY, SVGEGT. The CDR3 is made up of 13 amino acids. CDR3 bases: TGTGCCCTGCGGGGGACAGGCACGGAGACCCAGTACTTC. Its translation is CALRGTGTETQYF.

This clonotype was seen only a few times. CDR3 amino acids: CSARDFNRDGYTF. The CDR3 bases are TGCAGTGCTAGAGATTTTAACAGGGATGGCTACACCTTC. The V call is TRBV20-1, the J call TRBJ1-2, with a tentative D call TRBD1 (6 bases). This CDR3 spans 13 amino acids. Deletions cut 0 bases from V and 6 bases from J, with 11 bases between. Germline assignment: CDR1 DFQATT and CDR2 SNEGSKA (reference sequence).

A few counts support this clonotype. The rearrangement joins TRBV28 to TRBJ2-1, with D tentatively TRBD2 (6 bases). The CDR3 loop spans 14 amino acids. V was cut by 5 bases and J by 0 bases, with 8 bases left in between. CDR1 and CDR2 (germline): MDHEN, SYDVKM. For the CDR3, the DNA is TGTGCCAGCAGTCCTAGCGACTCCTACAATGAGCAGTTCTTC. Translated: CASSPSDSYNEQFF.

This clonotype occurred a few times. The chain links TRBV19 to TRBJ2-3; D is uncertain. The CDR3 sequence is 12 residues long. The ends were cut back, 5 bases at V and 8 bases at J, with 11 bases in the middle. Germline CDR1 is LNHDA and CDR2 is SQIVND (reference sequence). The DNA of the CDR3 is TGTGCCAGTAGTCCCCCCGGATTTACGCAGTATTTT. It specifies CASSPPGFTQYF.

The chain joins TRBV20-1 to TRBJ2-1; TRBD2 aligns across 8 bases. V shed 3 bases, J shed 10 bases, and the junction held 11 bases outside the gene matches. Germline assignment: CDR1 DFQATT and CDR2 SNEGSKA (reference sequence). This CDR3 has 14 amino acids. CDR3 region: CSASGRAGDGEQFF. The CDR3 region has the DNA TGCAGTGCTAGCGGGAGGGCCGGTGATGGCGAGCAGTTCTTC.

The chain recombines TRBV6-2 or TRBV6-3 with TRBJ2-1; D ambiguous. From germline, CDR1 is MNHEY and CDR2 SVGEGT. V was shortened by 0 bases and J by 0 bases, with 9 bases between the two germline ends. This CDR3 region has 16 residues. The CDR3 region is CASSYSASGSYNEQFF. The CDR3 DNA reads as TGTGCCAGCAGTTACTCGGCCTCTGGCTCCTACAATGAGCAGTTCTTC.

This clonotype was observed at least ten times. The chain has TRBV7-2 and TRBJ1-6; D not resolved. Germline V gives CDR1 SGHTA, CDR2 FQGNSA. The V and J ends lost 1 base and 7 bases respectively, with 14 bases between them. The CDR3 spans 16 residues. This CDR3 reads CASSLDRGVGNSPLHF. Here the CDR3 DNA reads TGTGCCAGCAGCTTAGATCGCGGGGTGGGGAATTCACCCCTCCACTTT.

V and J are TRBV3-1 and TRBJ2-2, with a weak D call TRBD1 (6 bases). The CDR3 consists of 14 residues. Trimming pared 4 bases from V and 6 bases from J, leaving 12 bases between. Germline loops: CDR1 LGHDT, CDR2 YNNKEL (reference sequence). This CDR3 reads CASSLRQDPGELFF. In DNA, the CDR3 is TGTGCCAGCAGCCTTAGACAGGACCCCGGGGAGCTGTTTTTT.

The chain carries TRBV18 and TRBJ2-7, with 7 bases lining up with TRBD1. In germline, CDR1 is KGHSH, CDR2 LQKENI. Trimming took 6 bases from V and 6 from J; bases not matched to a gene: 17. This CDR3 contains 16 residues. The CDR3 DNA sequence: TGTGCCAGCTCGTACCAACAGGGGCGGTTCGGGGTCGAGCAGTACTTC. It encodes CASSYQQGRFGVEQYF. Looking up the rest from reference TRBV18 and TRBJ2-7 gives the full variable domain: NAGVMQNPRHLVRRRGQEARLRCSPMKGHSHVYWYRQLPEEGLKFMVYLQKENIIDESGMPKERFSAEFPKEGPSILRIQQVVRGDSAAYFCASSYQQGRFGVEQYFGPGTRLTVT.

The chain combines TRBV7-9 with TRBJ2-1, with 8 bases matching TRBD2. Per germline, CDR1 SEHNR and CDR2 FQNEAQ (reference sequence). Trimming at V came to 4 bases and at J to 8 bases, leaving 13 bases not matched to a gene. This CDR3 has 16 residues. CDR3 loop: CASSWGPGGPEYEQFF. CDR3 nucleotide sequence: TGTGCCAGCAGCTGGGGACCGGGAGGGCCTGAGTATGAGCAGTTCTTC.

V is TRBV30 and J is TRBJ2-1; the D is unclear. CDR3 size: 14 residues. Germline V gene sequence: CDR1 GTSNPN, CDR2 SVGIG (reference sequence). Trimming pared 0 bases from V and 2 bases from J, leaving 8 bases between. CDR3 residues: CAWSVMGAYNEQFF. In DNA, the CDR3 is TGTGCCTGGAGTGTAATGGGTGCCTACAATGAGCAGTTCTTC.

This clonotype was seen at least ten times. The V gene is TRBV12-3 or TRBV12-4, the J gene TRBJ1-6; 7 bases are a match to TRBD1. The CDR3 runs to 15 residues. The ends lost 5 bases at V and 7 bases at J; junction bases unmatched: 8. This CDR3 reads CASSNRGGENSPLHF. In nucleotides, the CDR3 is TGTGCCAGCAGTAACAGGGGTGGAGAAAATTCACCCCTCCACTTT.

This clonotype was seen ten or more times. The DNA for the CDR3 is TGTGCCAGCATTGGACAGGGTTACTACGAGCAGTACTTC. Amino acid sequence: CASIGQGYYEQYF. The chain combines TRBV7-8 with TRBJ2-7, with 8 nucleotides matching TRBD1. Germline V gives CDR1 SGHVS, CDR2 FQNEAQ. The CDR3 runs to 13 residues. Trimming cost V 7 bases and J 3 bases; bases outside gene matches: 5.